The 27 T cell receptor beta chains below come from one sample, sequenced in a study of CXCR3-negative and CXCR3-positive naive CD8 T cells. Regarding the study as a whole: Hydrophobicity of TRB CDR3s was greater in CXCR3-positive naive cells than in CXCR3-negative naive cells.

Their target antigens are unknown. The authors made the TRB cDNA libraries by 5' RACE using UMI labels. TCRdb reanalyzed the 5' RACE reads and collapses them to one entry per CDR3 protein, without DNA. The repertoire table contains several thousand distinct CDR3 sequences. The sequenced sample was naive CXCR3+ CD8+ T cells from blood. Described subset: CD45RO-CCR7+CD27+CD95- naive CD8+ T cells expressing CXCR3 (TNR3+). The receptors were sampled from a human donor in good health. Some clones in this sample may be carry-over from other donors' samples.

V is TRBV29-1 and J is TRBJ1-1. This CDR3 comprises 13 residues. Germline V lookup: CDR1 SQVTM, CDR2 ANQGSEA. CDR3 amino acids: CSVHRTGLTEAFF. The full variable domain, rest sourced from reference TRBV29-1 and TRBJ1-1, is SAVISQKPSRDICQRGTSLTIQCQVDSQVTMMFWYRQQPGQSLTLIATANQGSEATYESGFVIDKFPISRPNLTFSTLTVSNMSPEDSSIYLCSVHRTGLTEAFFGQGTRLTVV.

The gene calls are TRBV2 and TRBJ1-1; TCRdb's assignment of TRBD1 cannot be checked, as there is no DNA. The CDR3 spans 17 residues. CDR1 SNHLY and CDR2 FYNNEI come from the germline V gene. CDR3 in amino acids: CASKQYGAEDMNTEAFF.

Its frequency marks this clonotype as medium-sized. The chain recombines TRBV27 with TRBJ2-7; lacking DNA, the TRBD1 call made by TCRdb goes unchecked. Germline V gene data show CDR1 as MNHEY and CDR2 as SMNVEV (reference sequence). The CDR3 is 13 residues long. The chain's CDR3 is CASKIQGSYEQYF.

Considering frequency, this clonotype is medium-sized. CDR3 sequence reads: CASSEEFRPNEQFF. This sequence joins TRBV6-1 and TRBJ2-1. Germline values: CDR1 MNHNS, CDR2 SASEGT. CDR3 length equals 14 residues.

The chain joins TRBV29-1 to TRBJ2-1; the D gene TCRdb calls, TRBD1, cannot be checked with no DNA. The CDR3 is 16 amino acids. Germline values: CDR1 SQVTM, CDR2 ANQGSEA. This CDR3 is CSAQGVPKNAYNEQFF.

This clonotype registers medium-sized by frequency. This sequence joins TRBV29-1 and TRBJ2-1. Germline CDR1 SQVTM, CDR2 ANQGSEA. The CDR3 is 14 residues long. The CDR3 is CSVVSANYYNEQFF.

CDR3 loop: CASSDRGGTDTQYF. The rearrangement uses TRBV2 and TRBJ2-3; the D call of TRBD1 rests on TCRdb alone, since no DNA is present to check it. There are 14 residues in the CDR3. Looked up from germline, CDR1 is SNHLY and CDR2 is FYNNEI.

The V and J genes are TRBV7-3 and TRBJ1-2; there is no DNA to check the TCRdb D call of TRBD1. The germline CDR1 and CDR2 sequences are SGHTA and FQGTGA. The CDR3 extends over 19 amino acids. Here the CDR3 reads CASSPSGTLDPGANYGYTF. The variable domain in full, with the rest retrieved from reference TRBV7-3 and TRBJ1-2, is GAGVSQTPSNKVTEKGKYVELRCDPISGHTALYWYRQSLGQGPEFLIYFQGTGAADDSGLPNDRFFAVRPEGSVSTLKIQRTERGDSAVYLCASSPSGTLDPGANYGYTFGSGTRLTVV.

The chain recombines TRBV29-1 with TRBJ2-2; with no DNA, the TCRdb D assignment of TRBD1 cannot be verified. The CDR3 has 12 amino acids. The V gene's germline CDR1 is SQVTM and CDR2 ANQGSEA. The chain's CDR3 is CSVVGPTGELFF.

This clonotype is deemed medium-sized (0.01 to 0.1%) by its frequency. V and J are TRBV20-1 and TRBJ2-1; TCRdb selects TRBD1, and the lack of DNA leaves this call unchecked. The CDR3 totals 16 residues. Germline CDR1 DFQATT, CDR2 SNEGSKA (reference sequence). CDR3 amino acids: CSARDRQGAPLNEQFF.

The chain uses TRBV10-3 and TRBJ1-2. Germline-derived CDR1 and CDR2 are ENHRY and SYGVKD. The CDR3 length is 14 residues. CDR3 protein: CAISDGTASTGYTF.

The chain links TRBV29-1 to TRBJ1-2; the TRBD1 assignment by TCRdb is unverifiable without DNA. The CDR3 is made up of 12 amino acids. CDR1 is SQVTM and CDR2 is ANQGSEA in the germline V gene. CDR3: CSVDTGVYGYTF. The whole variable domain, filled in from reference TRBV29-1 and TRBJ1-2, reads SAVISQKPSRDICQRGTSLTIQCQVDSQVTMMFWYRQQPGQSLTLIATANQGSEATYESGFVIDKFPISRPNLTFSTLTVSNMSPEDSSIYLCSVDTGVYGYTFGSGTRLTVV.

The genes are TRBV6-2 or TRBV6-3 and TRBJ2-1; checking the TCRdb D call of TRBD2 is not possible without DNA. The CDR3 spans 16 residues. Germline CDR1 reads MNHEY; CDR2 reads SVGEGT. This chain's CDR3 is CASSTSRLAVYNEQFF.

This clonotype is labeled medium-sized based on frequency. This chain links TRBV5-6 with TRBJ2-1; TCRdb designates TRBD1, a call that cannot be tested without DNA. This CDR3 region has 17 residues. Per germline, CDR1 SGHDT and CDR2 YYEEEE. CDR3 in amino acids: CASSPWDDRGVDNEQFF.

This clonotype shows up as medium-sized by frequency. The J gene is TRBJ2-1, the V gene TRBV6-5. The CDR3 spans 14 residues. CDR1 and CDR2 from the germline V gene are MNHEY and SVGAGI. CDR3 loop: CASSFDSTYNEQFF.

This clonotype shows up as medium-sized by frequency. The chain has TRBV27 and TRBJ1-1; TCRdb's D gene call, TRBD1, goes unchecked for lack of DNA. The CDR3 has 13 amino acids. Looked up from germline, CDR1 is MNHEY and CDR2 is SMNVEV (reference sequence). The CDR3 spells CASSSGQNTEAFF.

The genes are TRBV5-1 and TRBJ2-5; TCRdb picks TRBD2, but there is no DNA to check that call. This CDR3 is 15 amino acids long. CDR1 SGHRS and CDR2 YFSETQ come from the germline V gene. The CDR3 loop is CASSSGPPGGETQYF.

The chain has TRBV24-1 and TRBJ2-6; the TCRdb call, TRBD2, lacks DNA for checking. Germline CDR1 KGHDR, CDR2 SFDVKD. This CDR3 region has 19 residues. The CDR3 is CATSDSSGTESSGANVLTF.

This sequence joins TRBV30 and TRBJ2-2; no DNA is available, so the TRBD2 call from TCRdb remains unchecked. The germline V gene encodes CDR1 GTSNPN and CDR2 SVGIG (reference sequence). The CDR3 is 13 residues long. This CDR3 is CAWSTGLTGELFF.

The chain combines TRBV29-1 with TRBJ1-2; TCRdb picks TRBD1, but there is no DNA to check that call. From germline, CDR1 is SQVTM and CDR2 ANQGSEA. This CDR3 is built from 11 residues. The CDR3 region is CSGETGEGYTF.

The chain recombines TRBV2 with TRBJ2-7. Germline V lookup: CDR1 SNHLY, CDR2 FYNNEI. The CDR3 is 14 amino acids. The CDR3 sequence: CASSEARSSYEQYF.

The chain recombines TRBV5-1 with TRBJ1-1. Per the germline V gene, CDR1 is SGHRS and CDR2 is YFSETQ. CDR3 size: 14 residues. Here the CDR3 reads CASSLAGGVAEAFF. The variable domain in full, with the rest retrieved from reference TRBV5-1 and TRBJ1-1, is KAGVTQTPRYLIKTRGQQVTLSCSPISGHRSVSWYQQTPGQGLQFLFEYFSETQRNKGNFPGRFSGRQFSNSRSEMNVSTLELGDSALYLCASSLAGGVAEAFFGQGTRLTVV.

The J gene is TRBJ2-5, the V gene TRBV5-5; TCRdb's assignment of TRBD2 cannot be checked, as there is no DNA. This CDR3 comprises 15 residues. From germline, CDR1 is SGHKS and CDR2 YYEKEE (reference sequence). The CDR3 loop is CASSQTSGVGKTQYF.

This clonotype ranks as medium-sized in terms of frequency. The chain carries TRBV6-6 and TRBJ1-1; TCRdb's D gene call, TRBD1, goes unchecked for lack of DNA. This CDR3 region has 14 residues. The germline gives CDR1 MNHNY, CDR2 SVGAGI (reference sequence). The CDR3 here is CASIRWGENTEAFF.

The V and J genes are TRBV7-6 and TRBJ2-1; TCRdb reports TRBD2, a call that lacks DNA to check it against. Germline loops: CDR1 SGHVS, CDR2 FNYEAQ. The CDR3 length is 15 residues. The CDR3 loop reads CASSPTAGELDEQFF.

V is TRBV4-1 and J is TRBJ2-5; TCRdb's D call of TRBD1 is untestable without DNA. The CDR3 spans 14 residues. Per the germline V gene, CDR1 is MGHRA and CDR2 is YSYEKL. CDR3 residues: CASSQADSQETQYF.

This chain joins TRBV20-1 and TRBJ2-7; TCRdb picks TRBD1, but there is no DNA to check that call. Germline loops: CDR1 DFQATT, CDR2 SNEGSKA (reference sequence). This CDR3 is 15 amino acids long. CDR3 loop: CSASLRELPAYEQYF.